This T cell receptor beta chain was sequenced in a study of T cell repertoires in cytomegalovirus infection. Study background: Both CMV infection and a matching HLA type were indicated by public TCR beta signatures. Study-wide results and caveats: In two of eight donors, the top clonotype was HLA-C-restricted CMV-specific.

The V gene lost 8 bases and the J gene lost 6 bases, with 9 bases spanning the gap. The CDR3 is made up of 11 amino acids. Germline-derived CDR1 and CDR2 are MNHNS and SASEGT. Worth noting for this clonotype: Its antigen is still unknown.

Via MiXCR, TCRdb re-called the reads, giving one row per CDR3 protein. The data contain more than 350,000 distinct CDR3 sequences, approximately 33% of them singletons. This sequence originates from a human donor in good health (CMV status not recorded). Some clones in this sample may be carry-over from other donors' samples. J is TRBJ2-3 and V is TRBV6-1; D is unresolved. The sample taken for sequencing was PBMCs. The CDR3 is CASGHSDTQYF. The DNA of the CDR3 is TGTGCCAGCGGCCATAGCGATACGCAGTATTTT.